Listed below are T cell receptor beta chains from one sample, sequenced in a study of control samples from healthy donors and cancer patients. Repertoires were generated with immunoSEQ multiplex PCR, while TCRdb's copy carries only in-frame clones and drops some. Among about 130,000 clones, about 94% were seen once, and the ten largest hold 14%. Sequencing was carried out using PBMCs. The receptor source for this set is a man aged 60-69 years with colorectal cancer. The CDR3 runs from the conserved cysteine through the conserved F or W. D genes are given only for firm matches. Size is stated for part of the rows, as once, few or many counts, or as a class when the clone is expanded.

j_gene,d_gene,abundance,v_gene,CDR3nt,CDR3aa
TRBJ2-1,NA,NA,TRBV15,TGTGCCACCAGCAGTCTCCTGGCGGGGGAGCAGTTCTTC,CATSSLLAGEQFF
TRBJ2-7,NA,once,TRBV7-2,TGTGCCAGCAGCTTAGCAGTAGGCAACTCCTACGAGCAGTACTTC,CASSLAVGNSYEQYF
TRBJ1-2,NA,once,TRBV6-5,TGTGCCAGCAGTTACTCACCAGGGGCAGGCTACACCTTC,CASSYSPGAGYTF
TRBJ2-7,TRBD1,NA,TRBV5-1,TGCGCCAGCAGCCGGGGACAGGGGGCGGGGGAGCAGTACTTC,CASSRGQGAGEQYF
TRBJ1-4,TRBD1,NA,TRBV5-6,TGTGCCAGCAGCCTAGGGACAGTCCATGAAAAACTGTTTTTT,CASSLGTVHEKLFF
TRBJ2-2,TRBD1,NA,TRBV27,TGTGCCAGCAGTTTACCAACAGGGGGGCGCACCGGGGAGCTGTTTTTT,CASSLPTGGRTGELFF
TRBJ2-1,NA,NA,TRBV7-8,TGTGCCAGCAGCTTAAGGGCAGGGCCCTCCTTACCCTACAATGAGCAGTTCTTC,CASSLRAGPSLPYNEQFF
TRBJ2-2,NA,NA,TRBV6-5,TGTGCCAGCAGCAAACTAGCAGAGGCACCCGGGGAGCTGTTTTTT,CASSKLAEAPGELFF
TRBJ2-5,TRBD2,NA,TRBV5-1,TGCGCCAGCGGAGGGCTAGCGGAAGAGACCCAGTACTTC,CASGGLAEETQYF
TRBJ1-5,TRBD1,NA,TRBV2,TGTGCCAGCAGTTCACAGGGGGCGGCTCAGCCCCAGCATTTT,CASSSQGAAQPQHF
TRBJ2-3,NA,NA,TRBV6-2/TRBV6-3,TGTGCCAGCAGCCCTGGCTCGAGACTAGACACAGATACGCAGTATTTT,CASSPGSRLDTDTQYF
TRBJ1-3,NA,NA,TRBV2,TGTGCCAGCAGGGCCCTCATGAGCTCTGGAAACACCATATATTTT,CASRALMSSGNTIYF
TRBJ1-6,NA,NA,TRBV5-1,TGCGCCAGCAGCTGGGCAGGTCCGAATTCACCCCTCCACTTT,CASSWAGPNSPLHF
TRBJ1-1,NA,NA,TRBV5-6,TGTGCCAGCAGCTTCGCGTCTACGGAAGCTTTCTTT,CASSFASTEAFF
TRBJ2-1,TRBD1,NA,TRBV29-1,TGCAGCGTTGAAGACGTGGGACAGGATTACAATGAGCAGTTCTTC,CSVEDVGQDYNEQFF
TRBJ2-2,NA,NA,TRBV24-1,TGTGCCACCAGTACAGGGCAGCCGAACACCGGGGAGCTGTTTTTT,CATSTGQPNTGELFF
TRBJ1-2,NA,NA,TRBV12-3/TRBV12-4,TGTGCCAGCAGATTACAGGAAGAAGAAGGCTACACCTTC,CASRLQEEEGYTF
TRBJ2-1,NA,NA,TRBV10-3,TGTGCCATCAGTGAGTCGAACCCCCCCGGGGTTGAGTTCTTC,CAISESNPPGVEFF
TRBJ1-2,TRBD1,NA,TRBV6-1,TGTGCCAGCAGTGAGACAGGGAACTATGGCTACACCTTC,CASSETGNYGYTF
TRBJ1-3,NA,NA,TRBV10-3,TGTGCCATCAGAACTACAGGAACCTCTGGAAACACCATATATTTT,CAIRTTGTSGNTIYF
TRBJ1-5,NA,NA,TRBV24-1,TGTGCCACCAGTGATGACAGATTTTCTCAGCCCCAGCATTTT,CATSDDRFSQPQHF
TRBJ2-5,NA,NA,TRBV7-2,TGTGCCAGCAGCTTAGCGCTGGTTGGGGGGGGCGATCAAGAGACCCAGTACTTC,CASSLALVGGGDQETQYF
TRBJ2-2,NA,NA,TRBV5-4,TGTGCCAGCAGCCCCGGGACACTAGCCACGAACACCGGGGAGCTGTTTTTT,CASSPGTLATNTGELFF
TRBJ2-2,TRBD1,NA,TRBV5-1,TGCGCCAGCAGCCAAGACAGGGCCACCGGGGAGCTGTTTTTT,CASSQDRATGELFF
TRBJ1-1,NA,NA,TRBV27,TGTGCCAGCAGTTTATCGCAGGGTGTGAACACTGAAGCTTTCTTT,CASSLSQGVNTEAFF
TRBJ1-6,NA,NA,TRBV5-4,TGTGCCAGCAGCTTGGAGGGGGGGTCGGGCTCACCCCTCCACTTT,CASSLEGGSGSPLHF
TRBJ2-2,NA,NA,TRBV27,TGTGCCAGCAGTTTATCGGGGGATAATGGGCCCTTCGGGGAGCTGTTTTTT,CASSLSGDNGPFGELFF
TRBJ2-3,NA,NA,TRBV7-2,TGTGCCAGCAGCTTAGAACCTGGTACGCAGTATTTT,CASSLEPGTQYF
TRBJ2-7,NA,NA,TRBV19,TGTGCCAGTAGTTTGGACGTGGTGTCGACAGAGAGCTACGAGCAGTACTTC,CASSLDVVSTESYEQYF
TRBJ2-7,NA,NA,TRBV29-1,TGCAGCGTCGCAACAGGCCCCCCCTCCTACGAGCAGTACTTC,CSVATGPPSYEQYF
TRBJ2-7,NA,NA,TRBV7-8,TGTGCCAGCAGCCCGGCCAGGGAGCAGTACTTC,CASSPAREQYF
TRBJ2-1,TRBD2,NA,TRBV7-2,TGTGCCAGCAGCCCCAGCGGGGGCCTCTACAATGAGCAGTTCTTC,CASSPSGGLYNEQFF
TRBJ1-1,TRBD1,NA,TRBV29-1,TGCAGCGCCGACAGGGACTCGGACCCAAACACTGAAGCTTTCTTT,CSADRDSDPNTEAFF
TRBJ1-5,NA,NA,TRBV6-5,TGTGCCAGCAGTTCCGGCCTCCGGGGGGCTGATCAGCCCCAGCATTTT,CASSSGLRGADQPQHF
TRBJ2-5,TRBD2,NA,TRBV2,TGTGCCAGCGGGTGGGAAATCTGGACTAGCGGGACTGAGACCCAGTACTTC,CASGWEIWTSGTETQYF
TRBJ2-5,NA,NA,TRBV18,TGTGCCAGCTCACCAACAGGGTTGGCAGAGACCCAGTACTTC,CASSPTGLAETQYF
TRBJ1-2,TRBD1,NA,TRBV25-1,TGTGCCAGCAGTGATCCGGGACAGCCTAGGGGTGGCTACACCTTC,CASSDPGQPRGGYTF
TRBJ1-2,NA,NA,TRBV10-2,TGCGCCAGCAGCCTGGGGCCTGGCTATGGCTACACCTTC,CASSLGPGYGYTF
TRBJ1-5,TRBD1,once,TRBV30,TGTGCCTGGAGTGTACAGGGGAATCAGCCCCAGCATTTT,CAWSVQGNQPQHF
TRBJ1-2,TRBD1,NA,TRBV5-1,TGCGCCAGCAGCTCCGGGACAGGGGTGGATGGCTACACCTTC,CASSSGTGVDGYTF
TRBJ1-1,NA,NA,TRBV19,TGTGCCAGTAGTATCTTGGGGGGCGCAGGGGCTGAAGCTTTCTTT,CASSILGGAGAEAFF
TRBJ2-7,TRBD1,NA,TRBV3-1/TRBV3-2,TGTGCCAGCAGCCTGGGACAGGGGATCACCTACGAGCAGTACTTC,CASSLGQGITYEQYF
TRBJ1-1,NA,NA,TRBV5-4,TGTGCCAGCAGCTTGGCGGTACAGACGAACACTGAAGCTTTCTTT,CASSLAVQTNTEAFF
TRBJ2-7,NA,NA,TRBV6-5,TGTGCCAGCAGTTACTCGACAGGACCTACACTAAACGAGCAGTACTTC,CASSYSTGPTLNEQYF
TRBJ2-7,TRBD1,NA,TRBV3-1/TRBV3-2,TGTGCCAGCAGCCAAGATGGACAGGAGAGCTCCTACGAGCAGTACTTC,CASSQDGQESSYEQYF
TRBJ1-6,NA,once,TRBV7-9,TGTGCCAGCAGCTTAGAGAGCGGGGGTTCACCCCTCCACTTT,CASSLESGGSPLHF
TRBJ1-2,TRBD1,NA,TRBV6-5,TGTGCCAGCAGCCGACAGGGTTCTGGCTACACCTTC,CASSRQGSGYTF
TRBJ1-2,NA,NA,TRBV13,TGTGCCAGCAGCTTTAAGGGTAATTCTAACTATGGCTACACCTTC,CASSFKGNSNYGYTF
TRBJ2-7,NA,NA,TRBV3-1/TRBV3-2,TGTGCCAGCAGATCCTTGGGACCGGACTCCTACGAGCAGTACTTC,CASRSLGPDSYEQYF
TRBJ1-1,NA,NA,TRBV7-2,TGTGCCAGCAGCTTAATCGGGGGAATGAACACTGAAGCTTTCTTT,CASSLIGGMNTEAFF
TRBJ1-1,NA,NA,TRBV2,TGTGCCAGCGACCAGGGAAACACTGAAGCTTTCTTT,CASDQGNTEAFF
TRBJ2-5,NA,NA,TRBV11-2,TGTGCCAGCAGCTTAGGAGTGGGGGGGACCCAGTACTTC,CASSLGVGGTQYF
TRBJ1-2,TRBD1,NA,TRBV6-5,TGTGCCAGCAGTCGAGACAGGGCCTCCTATGGCTACACCTTC,CASSRDRASYGYTF
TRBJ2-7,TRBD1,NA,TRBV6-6,TGTGCCAGCAACCGGGACAGGGAGGGCTACGAGCAGTACTTC,CASNRDREGYEQYF
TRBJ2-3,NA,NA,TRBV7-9,TGTGCCAGCAGATTTGGCTCCTTCAGCACAGATACGCAGTATTTT,CASRFGSFSTDTQYF
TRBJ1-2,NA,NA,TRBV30,TGTGCCTGGAGCCCCTATGGCCCGGGGTCCCGCGCCTTC,CAWSPYGPGSRAF
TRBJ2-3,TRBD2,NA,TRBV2,TGTGCCAGCAGTGAGGCGGGGGGAGGTGGGGGTACGCAGTATTTT,CASSEAGGGGGTQYF
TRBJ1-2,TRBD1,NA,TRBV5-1,TGCGCCAGCAGCACCGGGACAGGGCCTCAGTATGGCTACACCTTC,CASSTGTGPQYGYTF
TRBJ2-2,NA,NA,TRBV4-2,TGTGCCAGCAGCCCCCGGTCGGGGATCGGGGAGCTGTTTTTT,CASSPRSGIGELFF
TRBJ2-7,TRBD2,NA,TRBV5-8,TGTGCCAGCAGCCCCCTCGGAGTGCGGGGGGCCTACGAGCAGTACTTC,CASSPLGVRGAYEQYF